These 5 T cell receptor beta chains originate from one sample sequenced in a study of OX40 agonist ivuxolimab in advanced cancers. The method was immunoSEQ multiplex PCR; TCRdb's version includes in-frame clones alone and lacks a portion of them. The sample lists tens of thousands of clones; roughly 90% were seen once. Source: CD4+ or CD8+ T cells sorted from blood, taken in a trial of the OX40 agonist ivuxolimab. These receptors were collected from an adult with an advanced solid tumor such as melanoma, head and neck, liver or kidney cancer.

The J gene is TRBJ2-7, the V gene TRBV27; possibly TRBD1 or TRBD2 for D (5 bases each). Trimming shortened V by 0 bases and J by 0 bases, and 12 bases separated the two germline ends. The CDR3 runs 16 residues. Per the germline V gene, CDR1 is MNHEY and CDR2 is SMNVEV (reference sequence). The CDR3 nucleotides are TGTGCCAGCAGTTTATCGGGGGAGTGGTCCTCCTACGAGCAGTACTTC. Translated: CASSLSGEWSSYEQYF.

The gene calls are TRBV14 and TRBJ1-1; D call uncertain. CDR1 is SGHDN and CDR2 is FVKESK in the germline V gene. V was pared by 4 bases and J by 3 bases, with 15 bases between. This CDR3 has 15 residues. CDR3 amino acids: CASSPRLSMDTEAFF. The CDR3 DNA sequence: TGTGCCAGCAGCCCGCGACTAAGTATGGACACTGAAGCTTTCTTT.

The CDR3 region has the DNA TGTGCCAGTAGTATGACCCTCTCCGGCGAGCAGTACTTC. Its protein product is CASSMTLSGEQYF. The chain employs TRBV19 and TRBJ2-7; D gene ambiguous. The CDR3 has 13 residues. The germline V gene encodes CDR1 LNHDA and CDR2 SQIVND (reference sequence). Trimming left V 3 bases short and J 6 bases short, with 12 bases between.

The rearrangement links TRBV10-3 to TRBJ2-3; no clear D gene. The germline gives CDR1 ENHRY, CDR2 SYGVKD. The CDR3 contains 14 residues. Trimming removed 2 bases from V and 2 bases from J, with 8 bases in between. The chain's CDR3 is CAISEQLPTDTQYF. The DNA for the CDR3 is TGTGCCATCAGTGAGCAACTTCCCACAGATACGCAGTATTTT.

This sequence joins TRBV15 and TRBJ2-7; a weak D match, TRBD1 (5 bases). CDR1 is LNHNV, CDR2 YYDKDF, per germline (reference sequence). The CDR3 covers 14 residues. V was pared by 0 bases and J by 5 bases, with 11 bases between. The CDR3: CATSRDGQGHEQYF. The CDR3 nucleotides are TGTGCCACCAGCAGAGATGGGCAGGGCCACGAGCAGTACTTC.